This T cell receptor beta chain was recorded in a study of T cell changes during pregnancy in multiple sclerosis. The CDR3 covers 12 residues. Germline lookup yields CDR1 SGHTA and CDR2 FQGNSA. The V end lost 5 bases, the J end lost 6 bases, and 8 bases lay between the germline ends. Profiled with immunoSEQ multiplex PCR; TCRdb holds only in-frame clones, not every one. Among 45,000 to 55,000 clones, over 90% were seen once, and the ten largest hold 0.8% to 1%. This TCR derives from a female donor with multiple sclerosis, enrolled in a pregnancy study. The J gene is TRBJ2-1, the V gene TRBV7-2, with D perhaps matching TRBD1 (6 bases). This sample comprised peripheral blood, obtained after pregnancy. The CDR3 nucleotides are TGTGCCAGCAGCGTCAGGGGCAATGAGCAGTTCTTC. Translation gives CASSVRGNEQFF.